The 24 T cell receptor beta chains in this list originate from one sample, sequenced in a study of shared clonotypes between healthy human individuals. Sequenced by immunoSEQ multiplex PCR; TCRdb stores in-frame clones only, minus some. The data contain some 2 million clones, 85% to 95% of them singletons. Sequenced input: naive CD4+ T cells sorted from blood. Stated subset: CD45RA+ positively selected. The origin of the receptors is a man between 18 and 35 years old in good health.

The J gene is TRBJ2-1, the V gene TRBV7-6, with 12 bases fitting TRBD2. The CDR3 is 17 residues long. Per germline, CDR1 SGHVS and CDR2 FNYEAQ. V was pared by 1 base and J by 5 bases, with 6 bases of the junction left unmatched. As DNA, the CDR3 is TGTGCCAGCAGCTTAGTCCTCTGGACTAGCGGGAACAATGAGCAGTTCTTC. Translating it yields CASSLVLWTSGNNEQFF.

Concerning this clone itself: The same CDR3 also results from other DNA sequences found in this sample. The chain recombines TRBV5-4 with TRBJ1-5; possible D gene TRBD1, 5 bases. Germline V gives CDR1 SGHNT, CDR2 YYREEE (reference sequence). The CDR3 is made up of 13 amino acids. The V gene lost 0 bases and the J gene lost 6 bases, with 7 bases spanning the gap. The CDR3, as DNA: TGTGCCAGCAGCTTGGATAGGGGTCAGCCCCAGCATTTT. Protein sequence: CASSLDRGQPQHF.

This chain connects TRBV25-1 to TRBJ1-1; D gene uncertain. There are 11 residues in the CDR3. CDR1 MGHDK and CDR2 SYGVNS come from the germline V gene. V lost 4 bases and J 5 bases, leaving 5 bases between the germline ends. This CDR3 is CASSAGTEAFF. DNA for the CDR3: TGTGCCAGCAGTGCGGGGACTGAAGCTTTCTTT.

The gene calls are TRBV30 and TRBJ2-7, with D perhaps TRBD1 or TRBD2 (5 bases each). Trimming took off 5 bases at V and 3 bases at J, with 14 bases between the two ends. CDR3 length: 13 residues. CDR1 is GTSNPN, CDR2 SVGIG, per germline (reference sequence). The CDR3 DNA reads TGTGCCTGGGAGCAGCAGGGAGTCTACGAGCAGTACTTC. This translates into CAWEQQGVYEQYF.

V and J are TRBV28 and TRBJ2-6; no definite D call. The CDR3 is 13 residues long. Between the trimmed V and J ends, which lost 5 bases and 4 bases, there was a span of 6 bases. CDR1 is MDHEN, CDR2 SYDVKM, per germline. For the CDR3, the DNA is TGTGCCAGCAGTCCTTGGGGGGCCAACGTCCTGACTTTC. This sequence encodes CASSPWGANVLTF.

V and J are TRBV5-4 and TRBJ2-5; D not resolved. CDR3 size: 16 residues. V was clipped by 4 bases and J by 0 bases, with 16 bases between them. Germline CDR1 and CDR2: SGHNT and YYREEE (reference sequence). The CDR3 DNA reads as TGTGCCAGCAGCAGCGCGGCGCTCCTGTACCAAGAGACCCAGTACTTC. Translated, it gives CASSSAALLYQETQYF.

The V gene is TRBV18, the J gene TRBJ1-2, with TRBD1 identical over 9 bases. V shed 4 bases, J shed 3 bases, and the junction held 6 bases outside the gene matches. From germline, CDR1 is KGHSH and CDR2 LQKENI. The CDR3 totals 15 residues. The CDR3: CASSRGTGLDYGYTF. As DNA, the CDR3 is TGTGCCAGCTCACGAGGGACAGGGCTTGACTATGGCTACACCTTC.

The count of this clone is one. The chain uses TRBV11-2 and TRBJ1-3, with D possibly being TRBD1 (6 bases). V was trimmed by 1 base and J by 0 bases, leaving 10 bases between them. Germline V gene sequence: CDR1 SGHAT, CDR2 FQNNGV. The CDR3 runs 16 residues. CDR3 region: CASSLGTVASGNTIYF. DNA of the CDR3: TGTGCCAGCAGCTTAGGGACAGTAGCCTCTGGAAACACCATATATTTT. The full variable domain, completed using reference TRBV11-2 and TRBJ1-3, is EAGVAQSPRYKIIEKRQSVAFWCNPISGHATLYWYQQILGQGPKLLIQFQNNGVVDDSQLPKDRFSAERLKGVDSTLKIQPAKLEDSAVYLCASSLGTVASGNTIYFGEGSWLTVV.

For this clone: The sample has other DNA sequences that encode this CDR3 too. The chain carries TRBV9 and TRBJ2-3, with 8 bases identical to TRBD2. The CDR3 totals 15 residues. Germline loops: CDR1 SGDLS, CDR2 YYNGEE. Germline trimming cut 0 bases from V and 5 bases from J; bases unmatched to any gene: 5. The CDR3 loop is CASSVGGSGKDTQYF. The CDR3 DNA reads TGTGCCAGCAGCGTAGGTGGTAGCGGGAAAGATACGCAGTATTTT.

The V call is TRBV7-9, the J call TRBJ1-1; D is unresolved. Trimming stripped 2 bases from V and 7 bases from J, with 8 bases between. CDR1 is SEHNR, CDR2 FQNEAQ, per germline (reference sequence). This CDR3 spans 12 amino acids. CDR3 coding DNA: TGTGCCAGCAGCTTAAGGATTAATGAAGCTTTCTTT. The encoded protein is CASSLRINEAFF.

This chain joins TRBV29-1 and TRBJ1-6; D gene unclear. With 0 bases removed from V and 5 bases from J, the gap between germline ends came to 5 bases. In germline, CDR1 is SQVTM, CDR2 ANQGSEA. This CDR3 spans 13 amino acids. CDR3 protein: CSVEDGDNSPLHF. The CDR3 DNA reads TGCAGCGTTGAAGATGGAGATAATTCACCCCTCCACTTT.

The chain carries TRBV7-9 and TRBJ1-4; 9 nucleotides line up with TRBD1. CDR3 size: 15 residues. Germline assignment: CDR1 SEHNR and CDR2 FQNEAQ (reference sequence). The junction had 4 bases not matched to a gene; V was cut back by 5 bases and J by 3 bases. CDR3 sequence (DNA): TGTGCCAGCAGCGAACGACAGGGGGCTAATGAAAAACTGTTTTTT. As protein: CASSERQGANEKLFF.

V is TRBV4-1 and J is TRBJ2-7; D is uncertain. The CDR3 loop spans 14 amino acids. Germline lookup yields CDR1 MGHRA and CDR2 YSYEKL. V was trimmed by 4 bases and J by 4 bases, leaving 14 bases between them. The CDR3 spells CASSPSGTGYEQYF. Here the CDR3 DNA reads TGCGCCAGCAGCCCATCTGGCACGGGTTACGAGCAGTACTTC.

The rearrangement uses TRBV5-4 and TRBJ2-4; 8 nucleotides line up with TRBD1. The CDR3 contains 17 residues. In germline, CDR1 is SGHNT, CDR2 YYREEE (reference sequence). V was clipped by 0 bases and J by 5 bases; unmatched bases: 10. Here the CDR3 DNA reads TGTGCCAGCAGCTTGGGGACAGGGCTTGGCGGAGAAAACATTCAGTACTTC. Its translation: CASSLGTGLGGENIQYF.

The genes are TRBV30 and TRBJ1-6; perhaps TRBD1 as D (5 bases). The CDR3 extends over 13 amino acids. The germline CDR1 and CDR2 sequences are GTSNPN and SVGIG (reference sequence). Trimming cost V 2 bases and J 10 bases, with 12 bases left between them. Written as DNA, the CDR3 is TGTGCCTGGAGTCTGGAGCAGGGATCACCCCTCCACTTT. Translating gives CAWSLEQGSPLHF.

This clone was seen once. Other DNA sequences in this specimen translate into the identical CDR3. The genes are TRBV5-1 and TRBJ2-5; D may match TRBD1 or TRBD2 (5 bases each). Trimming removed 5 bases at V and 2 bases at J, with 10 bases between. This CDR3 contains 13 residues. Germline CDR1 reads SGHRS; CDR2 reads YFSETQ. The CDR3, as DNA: TGCGCCAGCAGTCTGGGGGTACAAGAGACCCAGTACTTC. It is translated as CASSLGVQETQYF.

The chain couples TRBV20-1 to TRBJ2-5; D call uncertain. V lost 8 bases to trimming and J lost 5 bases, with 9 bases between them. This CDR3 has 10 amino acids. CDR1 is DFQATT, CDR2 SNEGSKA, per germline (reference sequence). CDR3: CSPSAETQYF. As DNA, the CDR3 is TGCAGTCCGTCCGCGGAGACCCAGTACTTC.

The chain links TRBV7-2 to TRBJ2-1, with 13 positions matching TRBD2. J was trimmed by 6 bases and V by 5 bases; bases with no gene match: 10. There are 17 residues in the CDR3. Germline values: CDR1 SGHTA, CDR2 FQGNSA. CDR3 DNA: TGTGCCAGCAGCCCCCGACTAGCGGGAGGCCCTTTCAATGAGCAGTTCTTC. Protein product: CASSPRLAGGPFNEQFF.

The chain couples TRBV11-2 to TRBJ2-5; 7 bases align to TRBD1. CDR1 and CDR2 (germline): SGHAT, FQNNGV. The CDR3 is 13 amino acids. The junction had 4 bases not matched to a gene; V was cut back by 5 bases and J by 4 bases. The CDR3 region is CASSPDRVETQYF. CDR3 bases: TGTGCCAGCAGCCCAGACAGGGTAGAGACCCAGTACTTC. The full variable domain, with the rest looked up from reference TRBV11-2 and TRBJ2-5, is EAGVAQSPRYKIIEKRQSVAFWCNPISGHATLYWYQQILGQGPKLLIQFQNNGVVDDSQLPKDRFSAERLKGVDSTLKIQPAKLEDSAVYLCASSPDRVETQYFGPGTRLLVL.

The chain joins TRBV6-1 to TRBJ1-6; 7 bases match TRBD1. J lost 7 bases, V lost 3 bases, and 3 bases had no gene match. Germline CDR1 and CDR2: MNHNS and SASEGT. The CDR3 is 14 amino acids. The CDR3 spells CASSETGYNSPLHF. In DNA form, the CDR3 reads TGTGCCAGCAGTGAGACAGGGTACAATTCACCCCTCCACTTT.

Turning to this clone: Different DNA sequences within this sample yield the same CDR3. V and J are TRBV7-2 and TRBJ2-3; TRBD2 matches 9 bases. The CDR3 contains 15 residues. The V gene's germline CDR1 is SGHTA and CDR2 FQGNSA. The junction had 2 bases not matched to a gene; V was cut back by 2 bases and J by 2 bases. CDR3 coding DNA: TGTGCCAGCAGCTTACTAGCGGGGCCCACAGATACGCAGTATTTT. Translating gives CASSLLAGPTDTQYF.

The CDR3 loop reads CASKASGGTDTQYF. Written as DNA, the CDR3 is TGTGCCAGCAAGGCTAGCGGCGGCACAGATACGCAGTATTTT. The chain has TRBV2 and TRBJ2-3, with 7 bases aligning to TRBD2. CDR3 length equals 14 residues. The junction had 5 bases not matched to a gene; V was cut back by 7 bases and J by 1 base. CDR1 SNHLY and CDR2 FYNNEI come from the germline V gene.

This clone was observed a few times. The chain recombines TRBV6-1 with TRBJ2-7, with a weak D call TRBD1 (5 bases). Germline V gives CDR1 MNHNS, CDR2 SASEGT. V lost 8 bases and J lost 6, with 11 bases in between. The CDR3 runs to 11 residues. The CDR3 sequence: CASGDSGEQYF. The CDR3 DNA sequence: TGTGCCAGCGGAGACAGTGGCGAGCAGTACTTC.

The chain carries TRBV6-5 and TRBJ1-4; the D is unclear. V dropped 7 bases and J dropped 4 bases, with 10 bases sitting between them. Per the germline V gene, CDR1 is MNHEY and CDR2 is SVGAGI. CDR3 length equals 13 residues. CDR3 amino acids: CASKGPFNEKLFF. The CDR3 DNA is TGTGCCAGCAAAGGACCGTTTAATGAAAAACTGTTTTTT.